This entry concerns a single T cell receptor (beta chain). This clonotype was observed at least ten times. This receptor's antigen is unknown. No much larger clone exists at a distance of one base, and base qualities are not known. The data were obtained in a study of regulatory T cells in long-lasting Graves disease (dated by TCRdb to the early 2020s). For context, the study as a whole: Patients with newly diagnosed Graves' disease had been on antithyroid drugs for under 3 months. Persistent Graves' disease patients were compared with newly diagnosed Graves' disease patients by peripheral blood TCR sequencing and RNA sequencing. The study took place in China and was registered as a clinical trial. A total of some 33 samples were covered by TCR sequencing, comprising about 13 persistent and approximately 20 newly diagnosed Graves' disease patients. Beyond this particular receptor, the publication reports: The study examined only peripheral blood because the primary lesion, thyroid tissue, could not be accessed. Persistent disease showed preferential use of TRBV28, TRBJ1-2 and TRBJ2-5, whereas newly diagnosed disease favored TRBV20-1 and TRBJ2-1. The small sample size was acknowledged by the authors as a limitation that may reduce accuracy. More public clonotypes were shared among persistent patients (roughly 2,700) than among newly diagnosed patients (966). Sequencing and analysis were limited to the TCR beta chain. Compared with newly diagnosed patients, persistent Graves' disease patients had lower TCR Shannon entropy and fewer highly expanded clones, which suggests clonal expansion.

Reading the germline V gene gives CDR1 KGHDR and CDR2 SFDVKD. The CDR3 runs 17 amino acids, cysteine and phenylalanine included. Only the CDR3 DNA is retained, 51 bases long and in frame from the first base. The junction shows trimming of 5 bases on V and 0 bases on J, and the gene matches do not reach 6 bases of it. Libraries were prepared through multiplex PCR. The sequencing machine was an Illumina HiSeq 4000. iRepertoire HTBI primers and Arm-PCR amplification of CDR3 regions were used to construct TCR beta libraries. Gel purification was performed on PCR products prior to sequencing. In the paper's pipeline: Gene usage analysis of CDR3 amino acid clonotypes relied on the roughly 60 TRBV and 14 TRBJ segments identified across samples. COPE and FqMerger were used to merge the filtered high-quality paired reads into contigs. BLAST was used to align contigs to the IMGT TRBV, TRBD and TRBJ reference genes, and CDR3 was defined following IMGT. Clonotypes above 0.1% frequency were classified as highly expanded clones. Shannon entropy was used to measure repertoire diversity, and the Gini coefficient was used to measure V-J evenness. A clonotype found in more than one individual was treated as public. TCRdb reworked the public reads: Q25 trimming with fastp, MiXCR clone assembly, productive beta chains retained. Rows matching on CDR3 protein sequence are summarized as one entry with the most common DNA and genes. It is TCRdb's table, rather than the study itself, that gives the V and J calls and clone size. Counted in this sample were fewer than 350,000 distinct CDR3 sequences; more than 15% of them appeared once. More than 30% of the sample is held by the ten biggest clonotypes.

The time point label of this sample denotes: newly diagnosed GD, antithyroid drugs for less than 3 months. For both TCR sequencing and RNA sequencing, RNA was extracted from PBMCs in TRIzol. The diagnosis of Graves' disease followed American Thyroid Association guidelines. Patients were recruited from an endocrinology department in Xi'an, China. From each patient, roughly 9 milliliters of peripheral blood was collected into an EDTA anticoagulant tube. PBMCs were isolated by Ficoll Paque Plus density gradient separation without further T cell sorting. An Agilent 2100 Bioanalyzer and agarose gel were used to check RNA quality, while a NanoDrop 2000 measured RNA concentration.

The sequencing used peripheral blood mononuclear cells (PBMCs), collected at new diagnosis, from a patient treated with antithyroid drugs. The V and J segments used are TRBV24-1 and TRBJ2-6; TRBD2 lines up with 7 middle nucleotides. This clonotype was sampled from a female donor with Graves disease. In nucleotide form, the sequence is TGTGCCACCAGTGCCCTAGCGGACCACTCTGGGGCCAACGTCCTGACTTTC. Its protein product is CATSALADHSGANVLTF.